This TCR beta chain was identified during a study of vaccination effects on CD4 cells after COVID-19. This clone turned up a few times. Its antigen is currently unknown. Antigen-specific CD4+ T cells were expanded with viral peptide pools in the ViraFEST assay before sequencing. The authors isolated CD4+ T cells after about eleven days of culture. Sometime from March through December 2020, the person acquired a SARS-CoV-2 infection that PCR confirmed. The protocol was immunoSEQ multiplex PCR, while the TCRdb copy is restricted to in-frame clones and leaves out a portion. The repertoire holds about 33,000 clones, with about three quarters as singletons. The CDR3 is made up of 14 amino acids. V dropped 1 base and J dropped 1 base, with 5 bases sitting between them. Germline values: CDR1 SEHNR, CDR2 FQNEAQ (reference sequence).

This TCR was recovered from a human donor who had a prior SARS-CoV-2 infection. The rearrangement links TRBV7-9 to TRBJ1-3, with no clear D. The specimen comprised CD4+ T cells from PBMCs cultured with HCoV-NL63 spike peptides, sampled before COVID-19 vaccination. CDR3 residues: CASSLGGSGNTIYF. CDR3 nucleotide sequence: TGTGCCAGCAGCTTAGGAGGATCTGGAAACACCATATATTTT.